The 29 T cell receptor beta chains below all came from one sample that was sequenced in a study of blood T cell repertoires in COVID-19. Assay: immunoSEQ multiplex PCR; the TCRdb copy retains only in-frame clones and omits some. The sample includes approximately 26,000 clones, roughly 90% of them seen just once. The sample taken for sequencing was peripheral blood. The receptors here all came from a woman aged 55-70 years with active COVID-19.

V gene TRBV3-1 (or the pseudogene TRBV3-2) combines with J gene TRBJ2-6, with 10 bases fitting TRBD2. The germline V gene encodes CDR1 LGHDT and CDR2 YNNKEL (reference sequence). After removal of 6 bases from V and 0 bases from J, the junction contained 2 bases not matched to a gene. This CDR3 contains 16 residues. CDR3 sequence reads: CASRSSGSSGANVLTF. CDR3 in DNA: TGTGCCAGCAGGTCTAGCGGGAGCTCTGGGGCCAACGTCCTGACTTTC.

The V and J genes are TRBV6-5 and TRBJ2-1; 10 bases agree with TRBD2. Per the germline V gene, CDR1 is MNHEY and CDR2 is SVGAGI. CDR3 length equals 16 residues. V trimming: 1 base; J trimming: 7 bases; junction bases outside the gene matches: 7. The CDR3 is CASSYYGSGRRNEQFF. The DNA for the CDR3 is TGTGCCAGCAGTTACTACGGTAGCGGGAGGCGAAATGAGCAGTTCTTC.

J is TRBJ2-3 and V is TRBV3-1 (or the pseudogene TRBV3-2); 7 positions agree with TRBD2. Germline loops: CDR1 LGHDT, CDR2 YNNKEL (reference sequence). This CDR3 region has 16 residues. The J segment lost 3 bases and the V segment lost 1 base, leaving 7 bases of the junction unmatched. The CDR3: CASSQAALGGTDTQYF. In DNA, the CDR3 is TGTGCCAGCAGCCAAGCGGCTTTGGGGGGGACAGATACGCAGTATTTT.

The chain recombines TRBV28 with TRBJ2-3, with 10 bases aligning to TRBD2. Germline trimming cut 2 bases from V and 2 bases from J; bases unmatched to any gene: 4. This CDR3 has 16 amino acids. Germline CDR1 reads MDHEN; CDR2 reads SYDVKM. For the CDR3, the DNA is TGTGCCAGCAGTTTAATGGGACTAGCGAACACAGATACGCAGTATTTT. Protein: CASSLMGLANTDTQYF.

V gene TRBV7-3 combines with J gene TRBJ2-5; D remains ambiguous. The germline V gene has CDR1 SGHTA and CDR2 FQGTGA. The CDR3 has 14 amino acids. The ends were cut back, 0 bases at V and 2 bases at J, with 7 bases in the middle. Here the CDR3 DNA reads TGTGCCAGCAGCTTAACCGGCGGACAAGAGACCCAGTACTTC. This codes for CASSLTGGQETQYF.

J is TRBJ2-3 and V is TRBV5-5, with TRBD2 identical over 11 bases. Per the germline V gene, CDR1 is SGHKS and CDR2 is YYEKEE (reference sequence). The CDR3 is 16 residues long. The V and J ends lost 3 bases and 4 bases, in that order; junction bases with no gene match: 7. The CDR3, as DNA: TGTGCCAGCAGCTACTTAGCGGGAGGGCCGCCAGATACGCAGTATTTT. It specifies CASSYLAGGPPDTQYF. The whole variable domain, filled in from reference TRBV5-5 and TRBJ2-3, reads DAGVTQSPTHLIKTRGQQVTLRCSPISGHKSVSWYQQVLGQGPQFIFQYYEKEERGRGNFPDRFSARQFPNYSSELNVNALLLGDSALYLCASSYLAGGPPDTQYFGPGTRLTVL.

The V and J genes are TRBV20-1 and TRBJ2-5; 7 nucleotides match TRBD2. The CDR3 has 11 amino acids. The trim removed 6 bases at V and 5 bases at J, leaving 3 bases unmatched. Germline assignment: CDR1 DFQATT and CDR2 SNEGSKA (reference sequence). For the CDR3, the DNA is TGCAGTGCCACGCGGGGGGAGACCCAGTACTTC. Translated: CSATRGETQYF.

The CDR3: CASSYSRVAFTDEQFF. CDR3 DNA sequence: TGTGCCAGCAGTTACTCAAGGGTAGCGTTTACAGATGAGCAGTTCTTC. The V and J genes are TRBV6-2 or TRBV6-3 and TRBJ2-1; D is perhaps TRBD2 (5 bases). Trimming removed 0 bases at V and 8 bases at J, with 17 bases between. The CDR3 extends over 16 amino acids. Per germline, CDR1 MNHEY and CDR2 SVGEGT.

V and J are TRBV11-3 and TRBJ2-3; tentatively, D is TRBD2 (5 bases). Germline assignment: CDR1 SGHNT and CDR2 YENEEA. Trimming cost V 5 bases and J 2 bases, with 11 bases left between them. This CDR3 has 14 amino acids. The CDR3 bases are TGTGCCAGCAGCCTGGACTCACCCACAGATACGCAGTATTTT. It codes for CASSLDSPTDTQYF.

This clone was detected once. The chain is built from TRBV3-1 (or the pseudogene TRBV3-2) and TRBJ2-3, with a weak D call TRBD2 (5 bases). This CDR3 has 15 residues. Trimming removed 4 bases at V and 0 bases at J, with 11 bases between. CDR1 is LGHDT and CDR2 is YNNKEL in the germline V gene (reference sequence). The CDR3 coding sequence is TGTGCCAGCAGCCTGACTATAGCAAGCACAGATACGCAGTATTTT. Translating it yields CASSLTIASTDTQYF.

This clone was observed once. The chain carries TRBV28 and TRBJ2-7; 11 bases fit TRBD2. Germline V CDR1 and CDR2: MDHEN, SYDVKM. The CDR3 totals 15 residues. The V gene end was trimmed by 6 bases and the J gene end by 2 bases; junction bases not matched to a gene: 6. CDR3 nucleotides: TGTGCCAGCAGGGAAGGACTAGCGGGTACCTACGAGCAGTACTTC. Translated, it gives CASREGLAGTYEQYF.

The V gene is TRBV19, the J gene TRBJ2-7; 8 bases align to TRBD2. V lost 6 bases, J lost 2 bases, and 0 bases stayed unmatched. The CDR3 length is 12 residues. The germline gives CDR1 LNHDA, CDR2 SQIVND (reference sequence). The CDR3 loop reads CASSGRAYEQYF. CDR3 coding DNA: TGTGCCAGTAGCGGGAGGGCCTACGAGCAGTACTTC.

The chain recombines TRBV19 with TRBJ2-3; weak D call: TRBD1 (5 bases). There are 14 residues in the CDR3. Trimming took off 6 bases at V and 4 bases at J, with 14 bases between the two ends. The germline CDR1 and CDR2 sequences are LNHDA and SQIVND (reference sequence). Here the CDR3 reads CASSLGRGADTQYF. Written as DNA, the CDR3 is TGTGCCAGTAGCCTCGGTAGGGGTGCAGATACGCAGTATTTT.

This rearrangement joins TRBV5-4 to TRBJ2-1; TRBD2 might be the D (6 bases). The CDR3 runs to 15 residues. Germline-derived CDR1 and CDR2 are SGHNT and YYREEE (reference sequence). Trimming removed 4 bases at V and 2 bases at J, with 13 bases between. The CDR3 DNA is TGTGCCAGCAGCCTGGGGGAGGCGACCTACAATGAGCAGTTCTTC. Its translation: CASSLGEATYNEQFF. Using reference TRBV5-4 and TRBJ2-1 for the parts outside the CDR3, the full variable domain is ETGVTQSPTHLIKTRGQQVTLRCSSQSGHNTVSWYQQALGQGPQFIFQYYREEENGRGNFPPRFSGLQFPNYSSELNVNALELDDSALYLCASSLGEATYNEQFFGPGTRLTVL.

The V call is TRBV30, the J call TRBJ1-1, with unresolved D. Trimming cost V 1 base and J 3 bases, with 15 bases left between them. Per the germline V gene, CDR1 is GTSNPN and CDR2 is SVGIG (reference sequence). The CDR3 totals 15 residues. In DNA form, the CDR3 reads TGTGCCTGGAGTGGGAACGTCGGGGAGGACACTGAAGCTTTCTTT. Amino acids: CAWSGNVGEDTEAFF.

The chain carries TRBV15 and TRBJ1-1; 8 bases align to TRBD1. The V gene's germline CDR1 is LNHNV and CDR2 YYDKDF (reference sequence). The V segment lost 0 bases and the J segment 6 bases; nucleotides outside the gene matches: 6. The CDR3 has 15 amino acids. Here the CDR3 reads CATSRDPGGGSEAFF. CDR3 DNA sequence: TGTGCCACCAGCAGAGATCCAGGGGGCGGCTCTGAAGCTTTCTTT.

The V and J genes are TRBV2 and TRBJ2-7; tentative D call: TRBD2 (6 bases). Germline loops: CDR1 SNHLY, CDR2 FYNNEI. V was clipped by 3 bases and J by 2 bases, with 11 bases between them. CDR3 length: 14 amino acids. The CDR3 DNA reads TGTGCCAGCAGTGAGCGGAGGGCGACCTACGAGCAGTACTTC. Its translation: CASSERRATYEQYF. Supplemented by reference TRBV2 and TRBJ2-7, the full variable domain reads EPEVTQTPSHQVTQMGQEVILRCVPISNHLYFYWYRQILGQKVEFLVSFYNNEISEKSEIFDDQFSVERPDGSNFTLKIRSTKLEDSAMYFCASSERRATYEQYFGPGTRLTVT.

The V and J genes are TRBV29-1 and TRBJ1-3; D is unresolved. The germline V gene has CDR1 SQVTM and CDR2 ANQGSEA. There are 13 residues in the CDR3. V lost 6 bases, J lost 0 bases, and 9 bases lay in between. The CDR3 is CSVRSISGNTIYF. CDR3 nucleotide sequence: TGCAGCGTACGGTCCATCTCTGGAAACACCATATATTTT. The full variable domain, its missing parts supplied by reference TRBV29-1 and TRBJ1-3, is SAVISQKPSRDICQRGTSLTIQCQVDSQVTMMFWYRQQPGQSLTLIATANQGSEATYESGFVIDKFPISRPNLTFSTLTVSNMSPEDSSIYLCSVRSISGNTIYFGEGSWLTVV.

V usage is TRBV7-9 and J usage is TRBJ2-5; the D gene is possibly TRBD2 (5 bases). Trimming stripped 5 bases from V and 2 bases from J, with 18 bases between. Germline values: CDR1 SEHNR, CDR2 FQNEAQ (reference sequence). This CDR3 region has 16 residues. The CDR3 here is CASSESRGSGQETQYF. The CDR3 region has the DNA TGTGCCAGCAGCGAATCCCGAGGAAGCGGACAAGAGACCCAGTACTTC.

The J gene is TRBJ1-6, the V gene TRBV4-3, with D maybe TRBD1 (5 bases). V was shortened by 3 bases and J by 8 bases, with 20 bases between the two germline ends. This CDR3 is built from 17 residues. Per the germline V gene, CDR1 is LGHNA and CDR2 is YSLEER. CDR3 nucleotides: TGCGCCAGCAGCCATATGGGGTCGACAGATTCGGATTCACCCCTCCACTTT. Residues: CASSHMGSTDSDSPLHF.

The chain has TRBV29-1 and TRBJ1-1; TRBD1 agrees at 7 bases. Germline CDR1 reads SQVTM; CDR2 reads ANQGSEA. After removal of 4 bases from V and 3 bases from J, the junction contained 11 bases not matched to a gene. The CDR3 totals 15 residues. Here the CDR3 reads CSVVTGRGSYTEAFF. The CDR3 nucleotides are TGCAGCGTTGTAACCGGCAGGGGGAGTTACACTGAAGCTTTCTTT.

The count of this clone is one. The chain links TRBV28 to TRBJ2-2, with TRBD2 matching over 11 bases. Germline CDR1 reads MDHEN; CDR2 reads SYDVKM. V shed 6 bases, J shed 0 bases, and the junction held 6 bases outside the gene matches. The length of the CDR3 is 17 residues. CDR3 coding DNA: TGTGCCAGCAGCCCAGGACTAGCGGGTTCGAACACCGGGGAGCTGTTTTTT. It yields the protein CASSPGLAGSNTGELFF.

This chain connects TRBV5-3 to TRBJ1-3; unclear D gene. TRBV5-3 is reported as an ORF; its role is uncertain. With 9 bases removed from V and 0 bases from J, the gap between germline ends came to 22 bases. This CDR3 spans 17 amino acids. In DNA, the CDR3 is TGTGCCAAAAACTTGTGCGTAGGTCAGGACTCTGGAAACACCATATATTTT. It yields the protein CAKNLCVGQDSGNTIYF.

The chain links TRBV4-3 to TRBJ2-2; weak D call: TRBD1 (5 bases). The CDR3 consists of 15 residues. The V end lost 0 bases, the J end lost 6 bases, and 11 bases lay between the germline ends. The germline gives CDR1 LGHNA, CDR2 YSLEER. Written as DNA, the CDR3 is TGCGCCAGCAGCCAAGATCAGGCAGGGCCCGGGGAGCTGTTTTTT. Its protein is CASSQDQAGPGELFF.

This clone was detected once. This chain links TRBV4-3 with TRBJ2-5; TRBD2 might be the D (6 bases). Trimming pared 0 bases from V and 5 bases from J, leaving 10 bases between. Germline V lookup: CDR1 LGHNA, CDR2 YSLEER. CDR3 length: 14 amino acids. The CDR3 DNA is TGCGCCAGCAGCCAAGATACTAGCCGGGAGACCCAGTACTTC. It codes for CASSQDTSRETQYF.

The rearrangement joins TRBV10-2 to TRBJ1-1, with 7 positions matching TRBD1. The CDR3 extends over 14 amino acids. Germline values: CDR1 WSHSY, CDR2 SAAADI. Germline trimming cut 2 bases from V and 6 bases from J; bases unmatched to any gene: 6. CDR3 coding DNA: TGCGCCAGCAGTGAGAACAGGGGAACTGCTGAAGCTTTCTTT. Translated: CASSENRGTAEAFF.

V gene TRBV11-2 combines with J gene TRBJ1-4, with D tentatively TRBD1 (5 bases). The CDR3 covers 16 residues. Germline V gene data show CDR1 as SGHAT and CDR2 as FQNNGV. Trimming shortened V by 0 bases and J by 8 bases, and 16 bases separated the two germline ends. The CDR3 spells CASSLDRVGGTEKLFF. In DNA, the CDR3 is TGTGCCAGCAGCTTAGATCGGGTCGGGGGGACGGAAAAACTGTTTTTT. Complete variable domain (other parts from reference TRBV11-2 and TRBJ1-4): EAGVAQSPRYKIIEKRQSVAFWCNPISGHATLYWYQQILGQGPKLLIQFQNNGVVDDSQLPKDRFSAERLKGVDSTLKIQPAKLEDSAVYLCASSLDRVGGTEKLFFGSGTQLSVL.

This clone was detected only once. The gene calls are TRBV5-4 and TRBJ1-1; 8 bases line up with TRBD1. With V trimmed by 1 base and J by 0 bases, 8 bases remained unmatched. The CDR3 is made up of 17 amino acids. Germline V gene sequence: CDR1 SGHNT, CDR2 YYREEE (reference sequence). CDR3 nucleotide sequence: TGTGCCAGCAGCTTGCTGCGCGGGACAGGAATGAACACTGAAGCTTTCTTT. Translation gives CASSLLRGTGMNTEAFF.

The genes are TRBV7-9 and TRBJ2-4; TRBD1 might be the D (6 bases). Deletions cut 5 bases from V and 6 bases from J, with 23 bases between. Germline CDR1 reads SEHNR; CDR2 reads FQNEAQ (reference sequence). The CDR3 consists of 17 residues. The CDR3 is CASSIVVGQGSGNIQYF. The CDR3 DNA reads as TGTGCCAGCAGCATAGTGGTGGGGCAGGGGTCGGGAAACATTCAGTACTTC.